Listed below are T cell receptor beta chains from one sample, sequenced in a study of cytomegalovirus exposure and HLA in healthy donors. Generated by immunoSEQ multiplex PCR, the TCRdb table keeps only in-frame clones and is missing some. The sample consists of some 150,000 clones, 70% to 80% of them appearing once. The sequencing sample was made of PBMCs. The source is a human donor in good health. The CDR3 runs from the conserved cysteine through the conserved F or W. Fields, in order: V gene, clone size, J gene, D gene, CDR3 protein, CDR3 DNA. D genes are given only for firm matches. A clone size is listed for some rows: how often the clone was seen (once, few, many), or a class if it is expanded.

TRBV27	.	TRBJ2-5	TRBD2	CASSFAGGSQETQYF	TGTGCCAGCAGTTTCGCGGGGGGCTCCCAAGAGACCCAGTACTTC
TRBV5-4	.	TRBJ2-7	TRBD1	CASSPGSRDRGYEQYF	TGTGCCAGCAGCCCCGGGTCCCGGGACAGGGGTTACGAGCAGTACTTC
TRBV30	once	TRBJ2-2	.	CAARDTGELFF	TGTGCTGCGAGGGACACCGGGGAGCTGTTTTTT
TRBV15	.	TRBJ2-7	TRBD2	CATSRGASGPYEQYF	TGTGCCACCAGCAGAGGGGCTAGCGGACCCTACGAGCAGTACTTC
TRBV5-1	.	TRBJ2-2	.	CASSLGGRGNTGELFF	TGCGCCAGCAGCTTGGGGGGGCGCGGGAACACCGGGGAGCTGTTTTTT
TRBV7-7	.	TRBJ2-1	TRBD1	CASSLGQGQNNEQFF	TGTGCCAGCAGCCTGGGACAGGGGCAAAACAATGAGCAGTTCTTC
TRBV19	.	TRBJ2-3	TRBD2	CASSIATSGADTQYF	TGTGCCAGTAGTATAGCCACTAGCGGGGCAGATACGCAGTATTTT
TRBV10-2	few	TRBJ2-5	.	CATRGSGEETQYF	TGCGCCACCAGGGGTAGCGGAGAAGAGACCCAGTACTTC
TRBV5-1	.	TRBJ2-1	.	CASSLVRGSNEQFF	TGCGCCAGCAGCTTGGTCCGGGGTTCCAATGAGCAGTTCTTC
TRBV18	.	TRBJ2-4	TRBD2	CASSPSGSAKNIQYF	TGTGCCAGCTCACCCAGCGGGAGTGCCAAAAACATTCAGTACTTC
TRBV10-3	.	TRBJ2-5	.	CGTSGGETQYF	TGTGGCACCTCTGGCGGAGAGACCCAGTACTTC
TRBV5-1	.	TRBJ2-7	.	CASSPRELQYEQYF	TGCGCCAGCAGCCCTCGTGAGCTACAGTACGAGCAGTACTTC
TRBV25-1	once	TRBJ2-1	TRBD1	CASSRDRGLNEQFF	TGTGCCAGCAGCCGGGACAGGGGGCTCAATGAGCAGTTCTTC
TRBV7-9	.	TRBJ2-2	TRBD1	CASSYSKDRATTGELFF	TGTGCCAGCAGCTATTCGAAGGACAGGGCGACCACCGGGGAGCTGTTTTTT
TRBV6-4	.	TRBJ2-7	.	CASKFDSSSYEQYF	TGTGCCAGCAAATTCGACTCTAGCTCCTACGAGCAGTACTTC
TRBV6-5	few	TRBJ1-2	TRBD1	CASRDAQGRGGYTF	TGTGCCAGCAGGGACGCACAGGGGCGAGGGGGCTACACCTTC
TRBV13	once	TRBJ2-7	.	CASSLGLAPYEQYF	TGTGCCAGCAGCTTAGGGCTAGCGCCCTACGAGCAGTACTTC
TRBV19	.	TRBJ2-7	.	CASSSPSYEQYF	TGTGCCAGTAGTTCCCCTTCCTACGAGCAGTACTTC
TRBV11-2	.	TRBJ1-5	TRBD1	CASSLDRGDVQPQHF	TGTGCCAGCAGCTTGGACAGGGGGGACGTCCAGCCCCAGCATTTT
TRBV29-1	.	TRBJ2-1	.	CSALPETGVRNEQFF	TGCAGCGCCCTGCCCGAGACAGGCGTCCGAAATGAGCAGTTCTTC
TRBV19	.	TRBJ1-5	TRBD1	CASSPRQGASNQPQHF	TGTGCCAGTAGTCCCCGACAGGGGGCTTCCAATCAGCCCCAGCATTTT
TRBV7-9	.	TRBJ2-2	TRBD2	CASSFAASGAPGELFF	TGTGCCAGCAGCTTCGCCGCTAGCGGGGCGCCCGGGGAGCTGTTTTTT
TRBV28	.	TRBJ2-2	TRBD2	CASSFAAGIGELFF	TGTGCCAGCAGTTTTGCAGCGGGGATCGGGGAGCTGTTTTTT
TRBV27	.	TRBJ1-5	.	CASSFSGQNSNQPQHF	TGTGCCAGCAGTTTCTCCGGACAGAATAGCAATCAGCCCCAGCATTTT
TRBV10-3	.	TRBJ2-3	TRBD1	CAISESVGGRDTQYF	TGTGCCATCAGTGAGTCGGTAGGGGGCAGAGATACGCAGTATTTT
TRBV27	once	TRBJ1-2	TRBD1	CASSIGGQLGLRGGYTF	TGTGCCAGCAGTATAGGGGGCCAACTTGGCCTACGGGGGGGCTACACCTTC
TRBV25-1	.	TRBJ1-1	TRBD1	CASSGRDRVNTEAFF	TGTGCCAGCAGTGGCCGGGACAGGGTGAACACTGAAGCTTTCTTT
TRBV27	.	TRBJ1-5	TRBD1	CASSSRTGVAHQPQHF	TGTGCCAGCAGTTCAAGGACAGGGGTGGCCCATCAGCCCCAGCATTTT
TRBV5-8	few	TRBJ2-2	.	CASSLAAGARDTGELFF	TGTGCCAGCAGCTTGGCCGCAGGGGCGCGAGACACCGGGGAGCTGTTTTTT
TRBV4-1	.	TRBJ1-5	.	CASSTEEGNQPQHF	TGCGCCAGCAGCACAGAGGAGGGCAATCAGCCCCAGCATTTT
TRBV6-5	.	TRBJ1-2	.	CASSYEGLADGYTF	TGTGCCAGCAGTTACGAAGGACTAGCGGATGGCTACACCTTC
TRBV28	.	TRBJ2-7	.	CASSFVDRNYEQYF	TGTGCCAGCAGTTTCGTCGACAGAAACTACGAGCAGTACTTC
TRBV7-8	.	TRBJ1-1	.	CAAGSLNTEAFF	TGTGCCGCAGGGTCGCTTAACACTGAAGCTTTCTTT
TRBV5-6	.	TRBJ1-2	.	CASSQAIYYGYTF	TGTGCCAGCAGCCAAGCAATTTACTATGGCTACACCTTC
TRBV30	.	TRBJ2-6	.	CAWSGLGANVLTF	TGTGCCTGGAGCGGACTGGGGGCCAACGTCCTGACTTTC
TRBV27	.	TRBJ1-1	.	CASSFNGGANTEAFF	TGTGCCAGCAGTTTTAATGGAGGAGCGAACACTGAAGCTTTCTTT
TRBV29-1	.	TRBJ1-1	TRBD1	CSVVLSGQYNMNTEAFF	TGCAGCGTTGTATTATCGGGACAGTATAACATGAACACTGAAGCTTTCTTT
TRBV19	once	TRBJ1-5	.	CASSIGVRSNQPQHF	TGTGCCAGTAGTATAGGAGTGAGGAGCAATCAGCCCCAGCATTTT
TRBV23-1	.	TRBJ1-5	.	CASEEGEGRAIASQHF	TGCGCCAGTGAAGAGGGTGAAGGTCGGGCGATAGCGTCCCAGCATTTT
TRBV6-6	.	TRBJ1-5	TRBD1	CASSYTGQGSNQPQHF	TGTGCCAGCAGTTATACCGGACAGGGGAGCAATCAGCCCCAGCATTTT
TRBV9	.	TRBJ1-4	.	CASSPFGVGLSGKLFF	TGTGCCAGCAGCCCCTTTGGGGTGGGGCTTTCTGGAAAACTGTTTTTT
TRBV28	.	TRBJ2-3	TRBD2	CASSATSGGGTDTQYF	TGTGCCAGCAGCGCTACTAGCGGAGGGGGCACAGATACGCAGTATTTT
TRBV5-1	.	TRBJ2-1	.	CASSLAGGQRYNEQFF	TGCGCCAGCAGCTTGGCCGGCGGACAGAGATACAATGAGCAGTTCTTC
TRBV7-9	.	TRBJ2-7	.	CASTSKYEQYF	TGTGCCAGCACCAGTAAATACGAGCAGTACTTC
TRBV28	.	TRBJ2-7	TRBD1	CASSYRGPSSYEQYF	TGTGCCAGCAGCTACAGGGGGCCGAGCTCCTACGAGCAGTACTTC
TRBV4-1	.	TRBJ2-5	.	CASSQDSGGIQETQYF	TGCGCCAGCAGCCAAGATAGTGGGGGGATCCAAGAGACCCAGTACTTC
TRBV27	once	TRBJ1-5	.	CASSLGAGSNQPQHF	TGTGCCAGCAGCCTAGGGGCTGGCAGCAATCAGCCCCAGCATTTT
TRBV27	few	TRBJ1-4	.	CASSYLRGATNEKLFF	TGTGCCAGCAGTTACCTGAGAGGTGCAACTAATGAAAAACTGTTTTTT
TRBV28	once	TRBJ2-5	.	CASTGSPQETQYF	TGTGCCAGCACCGGGAGTCCCCAAGAGACCCAGTACTTC
TRBV10-3	.	TRBJ2-5	.	CAISESGRAPETQYF	TGTGCCATCAGTGAATCGGGCAGGGCCCCGGAGACCCAGTACTTC
TRBV15	.	TRBJ2-5	.	CATSRAGELETQYF	TGTGCCACCAGCAGAGCGGGGGAGTTGGAGACCCAGTACTTC
TRBV27	.	TRBJ2-1	TRBD2	CASSFSPSGNNEQFF	TGTGCCAGCAGTTTCAGTCCTAGCGGGAACAATGAGCAGTTCTTC
TRBV4-1	.	TRBJ2-3	.	CASRKLSGVEDTQYF	TGCGCCAGCAGGAAACTATCGGGAGTGGAAGATACGCAGTATTTT
TRBV6-7	.	TRBJ2-2	.	CASPTTDKEHPTMDTGELFF	TGTGCCAGCCCCACCACGGACAAGGAGCACCCTACCATGGACACCGGGGAGCTGTTTTTT
TRBV4-1	.	TRBJ1-1	TRBD1	CASSQGTGGHTEAFF	TGCGCCAGCAGCCAAGGGACAGGGGGACACACTGAAGCTTTCTTT